Detailed here is one T cell receptor (beta chain). The CDR3 length is 13 residues. Trimming removed 0 bases from V and 15 bases from J; junction bases left unmatched: 6. CDR1 is LGHDT, CDR2 YNNKEL, per germline (reference sequence). The data were produced by immunoSEQ multiplex PCR, yet TCRdb's version contains in-frame clones alone and is incomplete. The data contain about 110,000 clones, around 83% of them singletons. The sample comes from a study of blood T cell repertoires in COVID-19. Across the study: The United States, Italy and Spain were the sources of the acute and convalescent COVID-19 samples.

The rearrangement joins TRBV3-1 (or the pseudogene TRBV3-2) to TRBJ2-1, with 9 positions matching TRBD1. The source of this sequence is a woman in her 70s with acute or convalescent COVID-19. Sequenced material: peripheral blood. CDR3 DNA sequence: TGTGCCAGCAGCCAAGACCGGGACAGGGCGTCGTTCTTC. It codes for CASSQDRDRASFF.